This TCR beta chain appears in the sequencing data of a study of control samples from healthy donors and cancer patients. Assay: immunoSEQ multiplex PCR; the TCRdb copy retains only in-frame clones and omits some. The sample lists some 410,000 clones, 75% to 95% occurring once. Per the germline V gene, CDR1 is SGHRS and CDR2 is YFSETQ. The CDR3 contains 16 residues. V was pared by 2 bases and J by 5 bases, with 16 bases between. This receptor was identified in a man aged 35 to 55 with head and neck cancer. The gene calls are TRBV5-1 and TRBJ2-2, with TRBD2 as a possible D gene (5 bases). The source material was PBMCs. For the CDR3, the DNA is TGCGCCAGCAGCTTTTCGACTACCCCGGGAACCGGGGAGCTGTTTTTT. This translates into CASSFSTTPGTGELFF.